This record covers a single T cell receptor (beta chain). Its recognized antigen is unknown. Base qualities are not recorded, but no much larger clone differs from it by a single base. This sample is drawn from a study of T cell changes during pregnancy in multiple sclerosis (dated by TCRdb to the late 2010s). A note on the overall study: The study examined how the T cell repertoire changed over the course of pregnancy in women with multiple sclerosis.

The library came from the immunoSEQ multiplex PCR assay. TCRdb mirrors the immuneACCESS table, restricted to in-frame sequences. Some clones are absent from its copies; in checked studies, under half trace to an unresolved V gene, and the reason for the others is unknown. This sample lists approximately 62,000 clones; approximately 93% were detected once. The ten largest clones represent 3% to 4.5% of the sample. Its CDR3 holds 15 amino acids, cysteine through phenylalanine. Of all the DNA, just the CDR3 is kept, 45 bases in frame from base 1. V is cut by 0 bases and J by 8 bases, and the space between the germline ends is 11 bases. Based on the germline V gene, the CDR1 and CDR2 sequences are KGHSH and LQKENI.

The chain links TRBV18 with TRBJ1-6; a tentative D match to TRBD1 spans 6 bases. This clonotype was obtained from a female donor with multiple sclerosis, enrolled in a pregnancy study. The sequencing used CD8+ T cells from peripheral blood mononuclear cells, collected in the second trimester of pregnancy. The DNA sequence is as follows: TGTGCCAGCTCACCACCGGACAGTGCCTATTCACCCCTCCACTTT. Its protein product is CASSPPDSAYSPLHF.